These T cell receptor beta chains were read from a single sample in a study of blood T cell repertoires in COVID-19. Using immunoSEQ multiplex PCR, the repertoire was profiled, and TCRdb retains in-frame clones only, with some absent. The sample holds 450,000 or so clones, 90% seen once. The sample was PBMCs or T cells enriched from blood (not recorded which). These TCRs come from a man aged 18 to 29 who had recovered from COVID-19. The CDR3 runs from the conserved cysteine through the conserved F or W. Fields, in order: clone size, V gene, J gene, D gene, CDR3 DNA, CDR3 protein. The D gene is left open where the match is weak. Size tells how often a clone was seen (once, few, many) or the class of an expanded clone, and some rows leave it out.

NA	TRBV28	TRBJ1-6	TRBD1	TGTGCCAGCACCTCGGACAGGGGCCCTAATTCACCCCTCCACTTT	CASTSDRGPNSPLHF
NA	TRBV5-4	TRBJ2-7	TRBD2	TGTGCCAGCAGCCCGAGCGGGAGGCACTCATACGAGCAGTACTTC	CASSPSGRHSYEQYF
NA	TRBV6-6	TRBJ2-7	TRBD1	TGTGCCAGCAATCTGGACAGGGGGAACTACGAGCAGTACTTC	CASNLDRGNYEQYF
NA	TRBV28	TRBJ2-7	TRBD2	TGTGCCAGCAGTTTACTTAGCGGGAGCCCCTACGAGCAGTACTTC	CASSLLSGSPYEQYF
NA	TRBV10-3	TRBJ2-1	TRBD1	TGTGCCATCAGTGAACCGGGACAGGGCCATGAGCAGTTCTTC	CAISEPGQGHEQFF
NA	TRBV18	TRBJ2-7	TRBD1	TGTGCCAGCTCACCAGGGACAGGGGCCTACGAGCAGTACTTC	CASSPGTGAYEQYF
once	TRBV6-5	TRBJ1-6	NA	TGTGCCAGCAGCTCCGGGGGACGGGAAAATTCACCCCTCCACTTT	CASSSGGRENSPLHF
NA	TRBV6-5	TRBJ1-4	NA	TGTGCCAGCAGTTACTCGAGTAATGAAAAACTGTTTTTT	CASSYSSNEKLFF
NA	TRBV28	TRBJ1-2	NA	TGTGCCATAAGCGGGACAACCGCCGTCGATGGCTACACCTTC	CAISGTTAVDGYTF
NA	TRBV4-1	TRBJ1-5	TRBD1	TGCGCCAGCGGGACAGGGGCGCAGCCCCAGCATTTT	CASGTGAQPQHF
NA	TRBV5-5	TRBJ1-1	NA	TGTGCCAGCAGCCCCGTGGGGGGGAGCACTGAAGCTTTCTTT	CASSPVGGSTEAFF
NA	TRBV9	TRBJ1-3	NA	TGTGCCAGCAGCGTAGCGGGAAACACCATATATTTT	CASSVAGNTIYF
once	TRBV27	TRBJ1-1	NA	TGTGCCAGCAGTTTTTGGAGGGGCTCCCTCCCCAGGAACACTGAAGCTTTCTTT	CASSFWRGSLPRNTEAFF
few	TRBV5-6	TRBJ2-7	NA	TGTGCCAGCAGCTTGCCACAGGCGTCCTACGAGCAGTACTTC	CASSLPQASYEQYF
NA	TRBV28	TRBJ1-2	NA	TGTGCCAGCAGTTTTTCAGACAGAAACTATGGCTACACCTTC	CASSFSDRNYGYTF
NA	TRBV6-5	TRBJ1-2	NA	TGTGCCAGCAGTTTACCGGGAGTATATGGCTACACCTTC	CASSLPGVYGYTF
NA	TRBV18	TRBJ1-1	NA	TGTGCCAGCTCACCACCGGGGGGCGGGGGCACTGAAGCTTTCTTT	CASSPPGGGGTEAFF
NA	TRBV9	TRBJ1-2	NA	TGTGCCAGCAGCGTAGTTCCCGGGAACGGCTACACCTTC	CASSVVPGNGYTF
NA	TRBV11-3	TRBJ2-5	TRBD2	TGTGCCAGCAGCTCCCATAGCGGGAGTAAAGAGACCCAGTACTTC	CASSSHSGSKETQYF
NA	TRBV2	TRBJ2-2	TRBD2	TGTGCCAGCAGTCCGGGACTAGCGGGAGTAATATCCGGGGAGCTGTTTTTT	CASSPGLAGVISGELFF
NA	TRBV18	TRBJ1-4	TRBD1	TGTGCCAGCTCACCCCCGGGACAGAGGGAAAAACTGTTTTTT	CASSPPGQREKLFF
NA	TRBV19	TRBJ1-6	NA	TGTGCCAGTAGTATGGGCCAGGCCCTCCACTTT	CASSMGQALHF
NA	TRBV7-3	TRBJ1-6	NA	TGTGCCATCCCCGGAGGAGGAAATTCACCCCTCCACTTT	CAIPGGGNSPLHF
NA	TRBV9	TRBJ2-2	TRBD1	TGTGCCAGCAGCGTAGGGCGACAGGGGGCCCGGGAGCTGTTTTTT	CASSVGRQGARELFF
NA	TRBV5-6	TRBJ1-2	TRBD1	TGTGCCAGCAGCAGGGACAGGGGGACCTATGGCTACACCTTC	CASSRDRGTYGYTF
NA	TRBV19	TRBJ2-7	NA	TGTGCCAGTAGCTCGCGGCATAGCTCCGGGTCGGTTGGCGAGCAGTACTTC	CASSSRHSSGSVGEQYF
NA	TRBV14	TRBJ2-1	NA	TGTGCCAGCAGCCTACAGCTCGAGACTGAGCAGTTCTTC	CASSLQLETEQFF
NA	TRBV2	TRBJ2-1	TRBD2	TGTGCCAGCAGTGTTCACTCGGGAGGGGCGGGAGGTGGAAATGAGCAGTTCTTC	CASSVHSGGAGGGNEQFF
NA	TRBV13	TRBJ2-2	NA	TGTGCCAGCAGAAGAACTGGGGGCAACACCGGGGAGCTGTTTTTT	CASRRTGGNTGELFF
NA	TRBV7-9	TRBJ1-4	NA	TGTGCCAGCAGCCGACACGGGGGGGATGAAAAACTGTTTTTT	CASSRHGGDEKLFF
NA	TRBV7-9	TRBJ2-1	TRBD2	TGTGCCAGCAGTTTATCTAGCGGGGGAGCAGATGAGCAGTTCTTC	CASSLSSGGADEQFF
NA	TRBV5-8	TRBJ2-1	NA	TGTGCCAGCAGCCCCACCTACAATGAGCAGTTCTTC	CASSPTYNEQFF
NA	TRBV27	TRBJ1-3	NA	TGTGCCAGCAGTCCAGGCAGCGGAAACACCATATATTTT	CASSPGSGNTIYF
NA	TRBV20-1	TRBJ1-2	NA	TGCAGTGCTAGTACCACCCCTAATGGCTATGGCTACACCTTC	CSASTTPNGYGYTF
NA	TRBV18	TRBJ2-5	TRBD2	TGTGCCAGCTCTCCCCTAGCGGGAGAAGAGACCCAGTACTTC	CASSPLAGEETQYF
NA	TRBV6-5	TRBJ1-1	TRBD1	TGTGCCAGCAGTTTGACAGGGATGAACACTGAAGCTTTCTTT	CASSLTGMNTEAFF
NA	TRBV15	TRBJ1-2	TRBD1	TGTGCCACCAGCAGCGCCGGGACAGGGTCGGGTGGCTACACCTTC	CATSSAGTGSGGYTF
NA	TRBV7-8	TRBJ2-7	TRBD2	TGTGCCAGCAGCTTGGCCCTAGCGGGAGGCTCCTACGAGCAGTACTTC	CASSLALAGGSYEQYF
NA	TRBV16	TRBJ2-7	NA	TGTGCCAGCAGCCAATTGGGGGGATCCTACGAGCAGTACTTC	CASSQLGGSYEQYF
NA	TRBV19	TRBJ1-2	NA	TGTGCCAGTAGTAGGGGACTGACACCCAATACCTATGGCTACACCTTC	CASSRGLTPNTYGYTF
NA	TRBV6-1	TRBJ2-1	TRBD1	TGTGCCAGCAGTGATCTGGACAGGGCCAATGAGCAGTTCTTC	CASSDLDRANEQFF
many	TRBV28	TRBJ1-6	TRBD1	TGTGCCTCCGGGACAGGGGCTTCACCCCTCCACTTT	CASGTGASPLHF
NA	TRBV18	TRBJ1-1	TRBD1	TGTGCCAGCTCACTACGACAGGGGGCTGGTACTGAAGCTTTCTTT	CASSLRQGAGTEAFF
NA	TRBV7-8	TRBJ2-1	TRBD1	TGTGCCAGCCGCCTCATCAGGGGGCGGGACAATGAGCAGTTCTTC	CASRLIRGRDNEQFF
NA	TRBV19	TRBJ1-2	NA	TGTGCCAGTAGTATTAATGGGGCCCGGGCAGCTAACTATGGCTACACCTTC	CASSINGARAANYGYTF
NA	TRBV29-1	TRBJ1-2	TRBD1	TGCAGCGTTGGGGACAGGGGGCCCCACTATGGCTACACCTTC	CSVGDRGPHYGYTF
NA	TRBV28	TRBJ1-5	TRBD1	TGTGCCAGCAGGGACAGGGTGGGGGGTCAGCCCCAGCATTTT	CASRDRVGGQPQHF
NA	TRBV2	TRBJ1-5	TRBD1	TGTGCCAGCAGGCCGGGACAGGGTCTCAGGAGCAATCAGCCCCAGCATTTT	CASRPGQGLRSNQPQHF
NA	TRBV7-2	TRBJ2-3	TRBD2	TGTGCCAGCAGCCAAGGGACTAGGTCGAACACAGATACGCAGTATTTT	CASSQGTRSNTDTQYF
many	TRBV6-1	TRBJ2-2	NA	TGTGCCAGCAGTGAAGACGAGTCCCACACCGGGGAGCTGTTTTTT	CASSEDESHTGELFF
few	TRBV3-1/TRBV3-2	TRBJ1-1	NA	TGTGCCAGCAGCCTCTTAGAAGGGTCGGGGTACACTGAAGCTTTCTTT	CASSLLEGSGYTEAFF
NA	TRBV18	TRBJ1-4	NA	TGTGCCAGCTCACCCCGAAATTCAGGGGCCTCAGATGAAAAACTGTTTTTT	CASSPRNSGASDEKLFF
NA	TRBV18	TRBJ1-3	TRBD1	TGTGCCAGCTCACCACTAGGACAGGGGACTGGAAACACCATATATTTT	CASSPLGQGTGNTIYF
NA	TRBV29-1	TRBJ2-6	TRBD1	TGCAGCGTCCGGGACAGGGGAATATTGGGGGCCAACGTCCTGACTTTC	CSVRDRGILGANVLTF